Listed below are T cell receptor beta chains from one sample, sequenced in a study of Ad26.COV2.S vaccination and SARS-CoV-2 variants. Data came from immunoSEQ multiplex PCR; TCRdb stores just in-frame clones and leaves some out. The sample includes some 190,000 clones, approximately 88% of them seen just once. The sample was peripheral blood, taken after recovery from COVID-19. These receptors came from a human donor who had recovered from COVID-19. CDR3s include the opening cysteine and the closing phenylalanine or tryptophan. Each record gives: V gene, J gene, clone size, D gene, CDR3 protein, CDR3 DNA. The D gene is left open where the match is weak. Clone size appears in some rows only: once, few, many, or a class for an expanded clone.

v_gene: TRBV19; j_gene: TRBJ1-2; abundance: -; d_gene: TRBD1; CDR3aa: CASSTGTGNYGYTF; CDR3nt: TGTGCCAGTAGTACCGGGACAGGGAACTATGGCTACACCTTC
v_gene: TRBV2; j_gene: TRBJ2-5; abundance: -; d_gene: TRBD1; CDR3aa: CASAKQGVRETQYF; CDR3nt: TGTGCCAGCGCCAAACAGGGGGTTCGGGAGACCCAGTACTTC
v_gene: TRBV5-6; j_gene: TRBJ2-7; abundance: few; d_gene: -; CDR3aa: CASSLVERSNSFQDEQYF; CDR3nt: TGTGCCAGCAGCTTGGTGGAGCGCTCCAACTCATTCCAGGACGAGCAGTACTTC
v_gene: TRBV9; j_gene: TRBJ2-5; abundance: -; d_gene: -; CDR3aa: CASSPGLLGETQYF; CDR3nt: TGTGCCAGCAGCCCGGGACTCCTAGGGGAGACCCAGTACTTC
v_gene: TRBV6-5; j_gene: TRBJ1-1; abundance: -; d_gene: -; CDR3aa: CASRDTPGTSDFF; CDR3nt: TGTGCCAGCAGAGATACACCCGGGACCTCGGATTTCTTT
v_gene: TRBV19; j_gene: TRBJ2-1; abundance: -; d_gene: -; CDR3aa: CASTLGGVRHNEQFF; CDR3nt: TGTGCCAGTACCCTAGGGGGGGTTCGACACAATGAGCAGTTCTTC
v_gene: TRBV6-5; j_gene: TRBJ1-2; abundance: -; d_gene: -; CDR3aa: CASRPSANYGYTF; CDR3nt: TGTGCCAGCAGGCCGTCCGCCAACTATGGCTACACCTTC
v_gene: TRBV30; j_gene: TRBJ2-3; abundance: -; d_gene: TRBD2; CDR3aa: CAWSSNGRSDTQYF; CDR3nt: TGTGCCTGGAGTTCGAACGGGAGGTCGGATACGCAGTATTTT
v_gene: TRBV2; j_gene: TRBJ2-7; abundance: -; d_gene: -; CDR3aa: CASSEAGPIEQYF; CDR3nt: TGTGCCAGCAGTGAAGCGGGGCCTATCGAGCAGTACTTC
v_gene: TRBV6-6; j_gene: TRBJ1-1; abundance: -; d_gene: -; CDR3aa: CASSPSRDGTEAFF; CDR3nt: TGTGCCAGCAGTCCGTCCAGGGACGGGACTGAAGCTTTCTTT
v_gene: TRBV27; j_gene: TRBJ2-7; abundance: -; d_gene: -; CDR3aa: CASIPVGGGYEQYF; CDR3nt: TGTGCCAGCATTCCGGTCGGAGGAGGGTACGAGCAGTACTTC
v_gene: TRBV3-1/TRBV3-2; j_gene: TRBJ2-3; abundance: -; d_gene: -; CDR3aa: CASSLGGGSGTVDTQYF; CDR3nt: TGTGCCAGCAGCCTGGGGGGAGGAAGCGGTACCGTAGATACGCAGTATTTT
v_gene: TRBV18; j_gene: TRBJ1-2; abundance: -; d_gene: -; CDR3aa: CASSVAGAGGYTF; CDR3nt: TGTGCCAGCTCCGTGGCAGGAGCGGGAGGCTACACCTTC
v_gene: TRBV6-5; j_gene: TRBJ1-2; abundance: -; d_gene: -; CDR3aa: CACRNFNYGYTF; CDR3nt: TGTGCCTGCAGAAATTTTAACTATGGCTACACCTTC
v_gene: TRBV11-2; j_gene: TRBJ2-3; abundance: -; d_gene: -; CDR3aa: CASSLDRHTQYF; CDR3nt: TGTGCCAGCAGCTTAGATCGGCATACGCAGTATTTT
v_gene: TRBV9; j_gene: TRBJ1-6; abundance: -; d_gene: TRBD1; CDR3aa: CASSVVFTTGRGSPLHF; CDR3nt: TGTGCCAGCAGCGTAGTATTTACGACAGGGAGAGGATCACCCCTCCACTTT
v_gene: TRBV5-4; j_gene: TRBJ2-7; abundance: -; d_gene: TRBD1; CDR3aa: CASSFSGGYEQYF; CDR3nt: TGTGCCAGCAGCTTCTCAGGGGGCTACGAGCAGTACTTC
v_gene: TRBV30; j_gene: TRBJ1-6; abundance: -; d_gene: TRBD1; CDR3aa: CAWSRAGGDSSPLHF; CDR3nt: TGTGCCTGGAGTCGAGCAGGGGGCGATAGTTCACCCCTCCACTTT
v_gene: TRBV4-2; j_gene: TRBJ2-7; abundance: -; d_gene: TRBD2; CDR3aa: CASSQELAGSYEQYF; CDR3nt: TGTGCCAGCAGCCAAGAACTAGCGGGGTCCTACGAGCAGTACTTC
v_gene: TRBV2; j_gene: TRBJ2-3; abundance: -; d_gene: TRBD2; CDR3aa: CATNPGLAGTDTQYF; CDR3nt: TGTGCCACCAATCCGGGACTAGCCGGCACAGATACGCAGTATTTT
v_gene: TRBV16; j_gene: TRBJ1-1; abundance: -; d_gene: -; CDR3aa: CASSPVRGGPGTEAFF; CDR3nt: TGTGCCAGCAGCCCCGTTAGAGGGGGGCCAGGCACTGAAGCTTTCTTT
v_gene: TRBV7-3; j_gene: TRBJ2-2; abundance: -; d_gene: TRBD2; CDR3aa: CASSVSGGANGELFF; CDR3nt: TGTGCCAGCAGCGTTAGCGGGGGGGCCAACGGGGAGCTGTTTTTT
v_gene: TRBV4-1; j_gene: TRBJ2-3; abundance: -; d_gene: TRBD1; CDR3aa: CASSQMTGGGGDTQYF; CDR3nt: TGCGCCAGCAGCCAAATGACAGGGGGCGGGGGTGATACGCAGTATTTT
v_gene: TRBV25-1; j_gene: TRBJ2-7; abundance: -; d_gene: TRBD2; CDR3aa: CASSGRLADSYEQYF; CDR3nt: TGTGCCAGCAGTGGAAGACTAGCGGACTCCTACGAGCAGTACTTC
v_gene: TRBV19; j_gene: TRBJ2-7; abundance: -; d_gene: -; CDR3aa: CASTPGAGSYEQYF; CDR3nt: TGTGCCAGTACCCCCGGGGCAGGTTCCTACGAGCAGTACTTC
v_gene: TRBV18; j_gene: TRBJ1-1; abundance: -; d_gene: -; CDR3aa: CASTLTGPTEAFF; CDR3nt: TGTGCCAGCACCTTAACAGGGCCCACTGAAGCTTTCTTT
v_gene: TRBV7-2; j_gene: TRBJ1-6; abundance: few; d_gene: -; CDR3aa: CASSPVGRLYNSPLHF; CDR3nt: TGTGCCAGCAGCCCTGTCGGCAGGCTCTATAATTCACCCCTCCACTTT
v_gene: TRBV6-5; j_gene: TRBJ1-2; abundance: -; d_gene: -; CDR3aa: CASRGQGSYGYTF; CDR3nt: TGTGCCAGCCGGGGGCAGGGCTCCTATGGCTACACCTTC
v_gene: TRBV3-1/TRBV3-2; j_gene: TRBJ1-3; abundance: -; d_gene: TRBD1; CDR3aa: CASSSWTGGLSGNTIYF; CDR3nt: TGTGCCAGCAGCTCATGGACAGGGGGACTCTCTGGAAACACCATATATTTT
v_gene: TRBV11-1; j_gene: TRBJ2-7; abundance: -; d_gene: TRBD2; CDR3aa: CASSLISLAAWGQQYF; CDR3nt: TGTGCCAGCAGCCTTATTTCACTAGCGGCGTGGGGGCAGCAGTACTTC